The 21 T cell receptor beta chains below were found in one sample sequenced in a study of cytomegalovirus exposure and HLA in healthy donors. PCR involved 60 Vbeta and 13 Jbeta primers. Using immunoSEQ multiplex PCR, the repertoire was profiled, and TCRdb retains in-frame clones only, with some absent. This table holds just over 150,000 clones, roughly 84% found once. The sample consisted of PBMCs. These receptors originate from a man aged 18 to 35 in good health and CMV-seropositive.

This chain uses TRBV7-8 with TRBJ2-7, with D perhaps matching TRBD1 (6 bases). The CDR3 consists of 16 residues. Germline loops: CDR1 SGHVS, CDR2 FQNEAQ. The V end was cut by 4 bases, the J end by 2 bases, with 18 bases between. This CDR3 reads CASSSLGQQPPYEQYF. The CDR3 DNA reads as TGTGCCAGCAGCTCTCTTGGACAGCAACCTCCCTACGAGCAGTACTTC.

This clone showed up just once. The chain is built from TRBV5-1 and TRBJ1-4; 9 nucleotides agree with TRBD1. Germline V gives CDR1 SGHRS, CDR2 YFSETQ. The CDR3 has 15 residues. J was trimmed by 6 bases and V by 4 bases; bases with no gene match: 7. The CDR3 protein is CASSRNRGPDEKLFF. For the CDR3, the DNA is TGCGCCAGCAGCAGAAACAGGGGGCCGGATGAAAAACTGTTTTTT.

V is TRBV6-5 and J is TRBJ1-3; TRBD1 is a possible D gene (6 bases). CDR3 size: 15 residues. Between the trimmed V and J ends, which lost 0 bases and 4 bases, there was a span of 10 bases. Germline V gives CDR1 MNHEY, CDR2 SVGAGI. CDR3 protein: CASSYSGGKGNTIYF. In DNA, the CDR3 is TGTGCCAGCAGTTACTCAGGGGGTAAAGGAAACACCATATATTTT.

The chain uses TRBV6-1 and TRBJ2-7; the match to TRBD1 covers 8 bases. There are 14 residues in the CDR3. CDR1 is MNHNS and CDR2 is SASEGT in the germline V gene. The junction had 6 bases not matched to a gene; V was cut back by 8 bases and J by 0 bases. CDR3 amino acids: CASRQGPSSYEQYF. The CDR3 DNA is TGTGCCAGCCGACAGGGGCCCAGCTCCTACGAGCAGTACTTC.

This rearrangement joins TRBV27 to TRBJ2-7, with 7 bases fitting TRBD1. CDR3 length equals 13 residues. V dropped 6 bases and J dropped 4; count of bases not matched to a gene: 6. Germline CDR1 reads MNHEY; CDR2 reads SMNVEV (reference sequence). The CDR3 sequence: CASRQGFNYEQYF. The CDR3 nucleotides are TGTGCCAGCAGACAGGGGTTTAATTACGAGCAGTACTTC.

The rearrangement uses TRBV7-9 and TRBJ2-7, with 7 positions matching TRBD1. This CDR3 comprises 13 residues. The V and J ends lost 1 base and 7 bases, in that order; junction bases with no gene match: 4. Germline V CDR1 and CDR2: SEHNR, FQNEAQ (reference sequence). CDR3 coding DNA: TGTGCCAGCAGCTTAGTGGGGACAGATGAGCAGTACTTC. It specifies CASSLVGTDEQYF.

The CDR3 nucleotides read TGTGCCAGCAGTTACGGGGGGGCCCCAGATACGCAGTATTTT. Its translation: CASSYGGAPDTQYF. The chain is built from TRBV6-5 and TRBJ2-3, with a tentative D call TRBD2 (7 bases). The CDR3 totals 14 residues. The ends were cut back, 2 bases at V and 4 bases at J, with 10 bases in the middle. Germline V gene lookup returns CDR1 MNHEY and CDR2 SVGAGI.

This clone was recorded only once. The chain uses TRBV6-5 and TRBJ2-1; TRBD2 matches at 7 bases. The germline gives CDR1 MNHEY, CDR2 SVGAGI. The CDR3 extends over 14 amino acids. V shed 4 bases and J 7 bases; nucleotides not matched to a gene: 7. CDR3: CASSFQVRGNEQFF. The CDR3 DNA sequence: TGTGCCAGCAGTTTTCAAGTGCGGGGGAATGAGCAGTTCTTC.

The chain combines TRBV11-3 with TRBJ2-7, with unresolved D. This CDR3 contains 15 residues. V was pared by 11 bases and J by 0 bases, with 20 bases between. Germline CDR1 is SGHNT and CDR2 is YENEEA. In DNA form, the CDR3 reads TGTGCCTCCCAGCAGGAAAGGCTGACCTCCTACGAGCAGTACTTC. Translation: CASQQERLTSYEQYF.

The CDR3 coding sequence is TGTGCCAGCAGCCCGACAGGGGCGAACACTGAAGCTTTCTTT. It specifies CASSPTGANTEAFF. The rearrangement links TRBV9 to TRBJ1-1, with TRBD1 matching over 8 bases. The germline V gene encodes CDR1 SGDLS and CDR2 YYNGEE. The junction had 3 bases not matched to a gene; V was cut back by 4 bases and J by 1 base. This CDR3 region has 14 residues.

Only one count was recorded for this clone. The V call is TRBV5-1, the J call TRBJ1-4; 10 positions match TRBD1. Trimming cost V 4 bases and J 8 bases; bases outside gene matches: 8. Germline CDR1 and CDR2: SGHRS and YFSETQ. CDR3 length: 15 residues. The CDR3 loop is CASSPTGTGVEKLFF. The CDR3 coding sequence is TGCGCCAGCAGCCCTACCGGGACAGGGGTCGAAAAACTGTTTTTT.

J is TRBJ1-2 and V is TRBV10-3, with TRBD1 matching 7 bases. CDR3 length: 13 residues. Germline CDR1 ENHRY, CDR2 SYGVKD. With 8 bases clipped from V and 1 base from J, the junction kept 4 bases outside the gene matches. The CDR3 is CAISGTVNYGYTF. The CDR3 region has the DNA TGTGCCATCTCAGGGACAGTTAACTATGGCTACACCTTC.

This chain connects TRBV6-6 to TRBJ1-1; TRBD1 matches 7 bases. The CDR3 sequence is 15 residues long. CDR1 MNHNY and CDR2 SVGAGI come from the germline V gene (reference sequence). With V trimmed by 5 bases and J by 1 base, 7 bases remained unmatched. The CDR3 here is CASSDWGQRNTEAFF. The CDR3 DNA reads TGTGCCAGCAGTGACTGGGGACAGAGGAACACTGAAGCTTTCTTT.

The genes are TRBV6-5 and TRBJ1-5; D possibly corresponds to TRBD1 (5 bases). Germline CDR1 and CDR2: MNHEY and SVGAGI. V shed 8 bases and J shed 4 bases, with 15 bases lying between them. The CDR3 sequence is 14 residues long. The CDR3 DNA reads as TGTGCCAGCTCTCGGGGGTTTTCAAATCAGCCCCAGCATTTT. Translating gives CASSRGFSNQPQHF.

The rearrangement uses TRBV18 and TRBJ2-3; D perhaps matches TRBD1 (5 bases). With 1 base removed from V and 5 bases from J, the gap between germline ends came to 13 bases. The CDR3 has 15 residues. Germline lookup yields CDR1 KGHSH and CDR2 LQKENI. The CDR3 reads CASSPQRGEQDTQYF. For the CDR3, the DNA is TGTGCCAGCTCACCACAAAGGGGTGAGCAAGATACGCAGTATTTT.

The chain has TRBV9 and TRBJ1-2, with D perhaps matching TRBD1 (6 bases). V lost 3 bases and J lost 7, with 10 bases in between. The V gene's germline CDR1 is SGDLS and CDR2 YYNGEE. CDR3 size: 12 residues. This CDR3 reads CASSESRGGYTF. The CDR3 DNA is TGTGCCAGCAGCGAAAGCAGGGGTGGCTACACCTTC. Variable domain in full (rest from reference TRBV9 and TRBJ1-2): DSGVTQTPKHLITATGQRVTLRCSPRSGDLSVYWYQQSLDQGLQFLIQYYNGEERAKGNILERFSAQQFPDLHSELNLSSLELGDSALYFCASSESRGGYTFGSGTRLTVV.

V gene TRBV4-3 combines with J gene TRBJ2-2, with 8 nucleotides matching TRBD1. The CDR3 extends over 16 amino acids. The V gene's germline CDR1 is LGHNA and CDR2 YSLEER. The ends lost 1 base at V and 6 bases at J; junction bases unmatched: 7. Written as DNA, the CDR3 is TGCGCCAGCAGCCAAGGCCAGGGGGCGATCGCCGGGGAGCTGTTTTTT. It specifies CASSQGQGAIAGELFF.

V is TRBV7-9 and J is TRBJ1-3; D ambiguous. Germline CDR1 is SEHNR and CDR2 is FQNEAQ (reference sequence). Trimming removed 4 bases from V and 4 bases from J, with 8 bases in between. The CDR3 is 13 amino acids. The CDR3 loop is CASSSERGNTIYF. In DNA, the CDR3 is TGTGCCAGCAGCTCCGAGAGGGGAAACACCATATATTTT. The full variable domain, rest sourced from reference TRBV7-9 and TRBJ1-3, is DTGVSQNPRHKITKRGQNVTFRCDPISEHNRLYWYRQTLGQGPEFLTYFQNEAQLEKSRLLSDRFSAERPKGSFSTLEIQRTEQGDSAMYLCASSSERGNTIYFGEGSWLTVV.

The chain carries TRBV5-1 and TRBJ1-1; a weak D match, TRBD1 (5 bases). V gave up 6 bases and J gave up 1 base, with 13 bases separating them. Germline CDR1 and CDR2: SGHRS and YFSETQ. There are 14 residues in the CDR3. CDR3 DNA: TGCGCCAGCACCCCGGGGGGAGGGAACACTGAAGCTTTCTTT. Translating gives CASTPGGGNTEAFF.

Comment on this clone: In the same sample, other DNA sequences code for this CDR3. The gene calls are TRBV6-5 and TRBJ1-5, with 8 bases aligning to TRBD1. The germline gives CDR1 MNHEY, CDR2 SVGAGI. Trimming took 6 bases from V and 2 from J; bases not matched to a gene: 0. The CDR3 length is 13 residues. The CDR3 sequence: CASRGQGNQPQHF. For the CDR3, the DNA is TGTGCCAGCAGGGGACAGGGCAATCAGCCCCAGCATTTT.

This clone occurred once. The rearrangement joins TRBV5-1 to TRBJ2-1; the match to TRBD2 covers 10 bases. The CDR3 runs 18 residues. Germline V CDR1 and CDR2: SGHRS, YFSETQ. V lost 4 bases, J lost 6 bases, and 16 bases stayed unmatched. The CDR3: CASSLLVVSGGKSNEQFF. CDR3 bases: TGCGCCAGCAGCCTCTTAGTGGTTAGCGGGGGGAAAAGCAATGAGCAGTTCTTC.